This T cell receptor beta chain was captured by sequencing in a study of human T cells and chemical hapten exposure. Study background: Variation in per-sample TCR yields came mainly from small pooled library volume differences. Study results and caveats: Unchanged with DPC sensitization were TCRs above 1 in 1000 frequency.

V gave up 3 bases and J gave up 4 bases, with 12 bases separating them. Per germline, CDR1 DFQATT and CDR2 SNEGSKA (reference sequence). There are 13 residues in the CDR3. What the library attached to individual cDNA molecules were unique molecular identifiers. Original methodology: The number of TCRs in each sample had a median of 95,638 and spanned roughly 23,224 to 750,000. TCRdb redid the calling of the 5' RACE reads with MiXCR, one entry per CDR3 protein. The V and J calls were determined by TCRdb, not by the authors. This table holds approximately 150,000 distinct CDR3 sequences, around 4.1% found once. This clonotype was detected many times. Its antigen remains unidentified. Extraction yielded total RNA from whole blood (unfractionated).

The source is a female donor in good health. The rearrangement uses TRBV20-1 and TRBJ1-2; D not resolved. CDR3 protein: CSASPGFGYGYTF. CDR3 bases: TGCAGTGCTAGTCCAGGATTCGGCTATGGCTACACCTTC.